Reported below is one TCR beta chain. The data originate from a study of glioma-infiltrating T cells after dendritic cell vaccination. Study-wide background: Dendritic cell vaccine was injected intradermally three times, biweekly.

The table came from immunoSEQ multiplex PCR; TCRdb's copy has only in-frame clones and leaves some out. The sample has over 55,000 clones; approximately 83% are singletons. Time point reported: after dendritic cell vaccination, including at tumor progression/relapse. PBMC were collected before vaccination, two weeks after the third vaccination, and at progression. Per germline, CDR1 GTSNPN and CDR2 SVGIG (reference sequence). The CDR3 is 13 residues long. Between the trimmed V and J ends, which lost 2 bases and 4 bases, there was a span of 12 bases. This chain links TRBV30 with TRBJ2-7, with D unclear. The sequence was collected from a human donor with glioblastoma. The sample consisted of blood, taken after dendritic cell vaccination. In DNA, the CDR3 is TGTGCCTGGAGTCCTCAAGGAGTTTACGAGCAGTACTTC. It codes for CAWSPQGVYEQYF.